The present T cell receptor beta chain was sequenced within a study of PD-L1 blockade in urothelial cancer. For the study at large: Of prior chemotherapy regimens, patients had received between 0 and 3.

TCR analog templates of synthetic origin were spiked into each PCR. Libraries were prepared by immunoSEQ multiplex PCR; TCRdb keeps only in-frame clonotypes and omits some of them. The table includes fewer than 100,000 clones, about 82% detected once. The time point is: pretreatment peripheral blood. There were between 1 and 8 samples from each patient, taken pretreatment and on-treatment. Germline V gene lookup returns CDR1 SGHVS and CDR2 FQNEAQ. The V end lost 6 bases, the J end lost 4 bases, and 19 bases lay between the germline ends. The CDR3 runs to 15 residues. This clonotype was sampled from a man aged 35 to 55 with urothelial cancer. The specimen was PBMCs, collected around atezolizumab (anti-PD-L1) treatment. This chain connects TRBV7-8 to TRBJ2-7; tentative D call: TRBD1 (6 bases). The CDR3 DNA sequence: TGTGCCAGCAGTCTAACCCCAGGGACATCATACGAGCAGTACTTC. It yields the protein CASSLTPGTSYEQYF.